This record looks at one TCR beta chain sequence and its context. The antigen is unknown. This sample is part of a study of T cell repertoires and HLA-DP antigens. Looking at the study overall: Alloreactive CD4+ T cells targeted HLA-DP on transduced HeLa. Alloantigens: one with one groove difference and one with about ten differences versus self.

Study-level results: Total CD4+ responders were stimulated by HeLa antigen-presenting cells.

TCRdb keeps only in-frame clones here, not all; method: immunoSEQ multiplex PCR. Of about 89,000 clones in the sample, 86% were seen once. This sequence originates from a man between 50 and 59 years old in good health and CMV-seronegative. What was sequenced was CD4+ T cells from PBMCs.

The CDR3 bases are TGTGCCAGTTACAGGGGATTCCCCTACGAGCAGTACTTC. Protein product: CASYRGFPYEQYF. The chain joins TRBV6-5 to TRBJ2-5; 7 nucleotides match TRBD1. The DNA end favors TRBJ2-7, so the J call may be wrong. Germline CDR1 MNHEY, CDR2 SVGAGI. The length of the CDR3 is 13 residues.